Listed below are T cell receptor beta chains from one sample, sequenced in a study of cytomegalovirus exposure and HLA in healthy donors. Repertoires were generated with immunoSEQ multiplex PCR, while TCRdb's copy carries only in-frame clones and drops some. The data contain 200,000 or so clones, 65% to 90% of them singletons. The specimen sequenced was PBMCs. These receptors were collected from a woman in her thirties in good health and CMV-seropositive. Both conserved end residues are part of each CDR3. The D gene is left open where the match is weak. A row's size may be missing; if present it is once, few, many or a size class.

clone_size: NA; v_call: TRBV29-1; d_call: NA; j_call: TRBJ1-4; cdr3_nt: TGCAGCGTCTCAGAATTAGGGAGTAATGAAAAACTGTTTTTT; cdr3_aa: CSVSELGSNEKLFF
clone_size: NA; v_call: TRBV6-6; d_call: NA; j_call: TRBJ2-1; cdr3_nt: TGTGCCAGCAGTTACTCTGGGGGCGGCTTTGAGCAGTTCTTC; cdr3_aa: CASSYSGGGFEQFF
clone_size: NA; v_call: TRBV11-2; d_call: TRBD2; j_call: TRBJ2-7; cdr3_nt: TGTGCCAGCAGCCGAGCCACTAGCGCTCAAAGCTCCTACGAGCAGTACTTC; cdr3_aa: CASSRATSAQSSYEQYF
clone_size: NA; v_call: TRBV28; d_call: NA; j_call: TRBJ2-2; cdr3_nt: TGTGCCAGCAGTTTCATGGGCAACACCGGGGAGCTGTTTTTT; cdr3_aa: CASSFMGNTGELFF
clone_size: NA; v_call: TRBV19; d_call: TRBD1; j_call: TRBJ1-4; cdr3_nt: TGTGCCAGTAGAGACGACAGGGCGGATGAAAAACTGTTTTTT; cdr3_aa: CASRDDRADEKLFF
clone_size: NA; v_call: TRBV6-5; d_call: NA; j_call: TRBJ1-1; cdr3_nt: TGTGCCAGCAGTATATCGATGACAGAAGAAGCTTTCTTT; cdr3_aa: CASSISMTEEAFF
clone_size: NA; v_call: TRBV18; d_call: NA; j_call: TRBJ2-7; cdr3_nt: TGTGCCAGCTCACCCGCCGAGGGAACGACCTACGAGCAGTACTTC; cdr3_aa: CASSPAEGTTYEQYF
clone_size: NA; v_call: TRBV28; d_call: NA; j_call: TRBJ1-3; cdr3_nt: TGTGCCAGCAGTTCGTCCCGGGGGTGGGTGGCTGGAAACACCATATATTTT; cdr3_aa: CASSSSRGWVAGNTIYF
clone_size: NA; v_call: TRBV6-5; d_call: TRBD1; j_call: TRBJ1-2; cdr3_nt: TGTGCCAGCAGTTCCCTCACAGGGGAGAACTATGGCTACACCTTC; cdr3_aa: CASSSLTGENYGYTF
clone_size: once; v_call: TRBV2; d_call: TRBD2; j_call: TRBJ2-7; cdr3_nt: TGTGCCAGCAGGGGAGGGGGACTAGCGAGCTCCTACGAGCAGTACTTC; cdr3_aa: CASRGGGLASSYEQYF
clone_size: NA; v_call: TRBV5-1; d_call: TRBD2; j_call: TRBJ2-3; cdr3_nt: TGCGCCAGCAGCTTGGGAGCTAGCGGACGCACAGATACGCAGTATTTT; cdr3_aa: CASSLGASGRTDTQYF
clone_size: NA; v_call: TRBV19; d_call: NA; j_call: TRBJ1-5; cdr3_nt: TGTGCCAGTAGTATAGATCGAGGTCAGCCCCAGCATTTT; cdr3_aa: CASSIDRGQPQHF
clone_size: NA; v_call: TRBV5-1; d_call: TRBD2; j_call: TRBJ2-7; cdr3_nt: TGCGCCAGCAGCCCTGGGGGGGATTTCAACTACGAGCAGTACTTC; cdr3_aa: CASSPGGDFNYEQYF
clone_size: NA; v_call: TRBV29-1; d_call: TRBD1; j_call: TRBJ1-5; cdr3_nt: TGCAGCGTCGGGACAGGGGTTCCCAATCAGCCCCAGCATTTT; cdr3_aa: CSVGTGVPNQPQHF
clone_size: NA; v_call: TRBV27; d_call: TRBD2; j_call: TRBJ2-1; cdr3_nt: TGTGCCAGCAGTTCCCCCGGGACTAGCGGGAGTAATGAGCAGTTCTTC; cdr3_aa: CASSSPGTSGSNEQFF
clone_size: NA; v_call: TRBV5-8; d_call: TRBD2; j_call: TRBJ2-3; cdr3_nt: TGTGCCACTCCTAGCGGGAGAGGGACAGATACGCAGTATTTT; cdr3_aa: CATPSGRGTDTQYF
clone_size: few; v_call: TRBV6-5; d_call: NA; j_call: TRBJ2-7; cdr3_nt: TGTGCCAGCAGTCAGAGACAGCTCTACGAGCAGTACTTC; cdr3_aa: CASSQRQLYEQYF
clone_size: NA; v_call: TRBV7-2; d_call: TRBD2; j_call: TRBJ2-7; cdr3_nt: TGTGCCAGCAGCTTGTCTTTGGCTAGCGGATACGAGCAGTACTTC; cdr3_aa: CASSLSLASGYEQYF
clone_size: NA; v_call: TRBV2; d_call: NA; j_call: TRBJ1-1; cdr3_nt: TGTGCCAGCACCACGATCAGGGGAAACACTGAAGCTTTCTTT; cdr3_aa: CASTTIRGNTEAFF
clone_size: NA; v_call: TRBV19; d_call: NA; j_call: TRBJ1-5; cdr3_nt: TGTGCCAGTAGTGTTGGAGCCGGGACAACCTTTTCAGCCCAGCATTTT; cdr3_aa: CASSVGAGTTFSAQHF
clone_size: NA; v_call: TRBV6-1; d_call: NA; j_call: TRBJ2-1; cdr3_nt: TGTGCCAGCAGCATCCAGGACAGCTACAATGAGCAGTTCTTC; cdr3_aa: CASSIQDSYNEQFF
clone_size: NA; v_call: TRBV6-1; d_call: NA; j_call: TRBJ2-1; cdr3_nt: TGTGCCAGCAGGTCCGTAAGCGAGCAGTTCTTC; cdr3_aa: CASRSVSEQFF
clone_size: NA; v_call: TRBV2; d_call: NA; j_call: TRBJ2-7; cdr3_nt: TGTGCCAGCAGGGATCAGGGGAGCTCCTACGAGCAGTACTTC; cdr3_aa: CASRDQGSSYEQYF
clone_size: once; v_call: TRBV29-1; d_call: NA; j_call: TRBJ2-3; cdr3_nt: TGCAGCACAGCCTTAACAGATACGCAGTATTTT; cdr3_aa: CSTALTDTQYF